A selection of T cell receptor beta chains follows, all from one sample in a study of human T cells and chemical hapten exposure. TCRdb redid the calling of the RACE reads with MiXCR, one entry per CDR3 protein. Here the sample spans 80,000 to 95,000 distinct CDR3 sequences, around 10% being singletons. The specimen was whole blood, collected in connection with sensitization to the hapten diphenylcyclopropenone (DPC). The receptor source for this set is a woman aged 45 to 65 with alopecia areata. Some clones in this sample may be carry-over from other donors' samples. Each CDR3 is given without its conserved first and last residue. D genes are given only for firm matches. Clone size appears in some rows only: once, few, many, or a class for an expanded clone.

clone size: NA; J gene: TRBJ1-1; V gene: TRBV7-3; CDR3 length: 11; D gene: NA; CDR3 protein: ASSTSGVTDAF
clone size: few; J gene: TRBJ1-4; V gene: TRBV27; CDR3 length: 12; D gene: NA; CDR3 protein: ASAGWGIGEKLF
clone size: many; J gene: TRBJ2-5; V gene: TRBV5-1; CDR3 length: 12; D gene: NA; CDR3 protein: ASSPRTAIETQY
clone size: NA; J gene: TRBJ1-5; V gene: TRBV4-3; CDR3 length: 13; D gene: NA; CDR3 protein: ASSPTVQVHQPQH
clone size: few; J gene: TRBJ2-6; V gene: TRBV5-1; CDR3 length: 14; D gene: NA; CDR3 protein: ASSISISSGANVLT
clone size: NA; J gene: TRBJ2-3; V gene: TRBV7-3; CDR3 length: 14; D gene: TRBD2; CDR3 protein: ASSHTSGNSTDTQY
clone size: few; J gene: TRBJ2-5; V gene: TRBV20-1; CDR3 length: 12; D gene: NA; CDR3 protein: SGLMQGRPETQY
clone size: many; J gene: TRBJ2-4; V gene: TRBV18; CDR3 length: 12; D gene: NA; CDR3 protein: ASSIYGDKNIQY
clone size: NA; J gene: TRBJ2-1; V gene: TRBV19; CDR3 length: 14; D gene: TRBD2; CDR3 protein: ASTQREGRRGNEQF
clone size: few; J gene: TRBJ1-2; V gene: TRBV4-3; CDR3 length: 13; D gene: NA; CDR3 protein: ASSQASGTGYGYT
clone size: NA; J gene: TRBJ2-1; V gene: TRBV5-4; CDR3 length: 14; D gene: TRBD2; CDR3 protein: ASSYASGSSYNEQF
clone size: many; J gene: TRBJ2-4; V gene: TRBV7-8; CDR3 length: 15; D gene: TRBD1; CDR3 protein: ASSQRKTGLDKNIQY
clone size: few; J gene: TRBJ1-5; V gene: TRBV20-1; CDR3 length: 12; D gene: NA; CDR3 protein: SARAGSSNQPQH
clone size: many; J gene: TRBJ2-7; V gene: TRBV19; CDR3 length: 12; D gene: NA; CDR3 protein: ASKDPARSLEQY
clone size: few; J gene: TRBJ1-3; V gene: TRBV7-9; CDR3 length: 13; D gene: NA; CDR3 protein: ASSNLRVSGNTIY
clone size: few; J gene: TRBJ2-1; V gene: TRBV2; CDR3 length: 15; D gene: TRBD2; CDR3 protein: ASSAERGGDLGNEQF
clone size: few; J gene: TRBJ2-2; V gene: TRBV24-1; CDR3 length: 11; D gene: NA; CDR3 protein: ATSERTTGELF
clone size: many; J gene: TRBJ1-1; V gene: TRBV20-1; CDR3 length: 11; D gene: TRBD1; CDR3 protein: SADRALNTEAF
clone size: many; J gene: TRBJ1-5; V gene: TRBV20-1; CDR3 length: 11; D gene: NA; CDR3 protein: SAWDGAWQPQH
clone size: few; J gene: TRBJ1-4; V gene: TRBV30; CDR3 length: 14; D gene: NA; CDR3 protein: AWSVIKAAKSEKLF
clone size: NA; J gene: TRBJ2-5; V gene: TRBV20-1; CDR3 length: 14; D gene: TRBD2; CDR3 protein: RTAPLAVMEGETQY
clone size: NA; J gene: TRBJ1-5; V gene: TRBV2; CDR3 length: 13; D gene: TRBD1; CDR3 protein: ASRQQGVGNQPQH
clone size: many; J gene: TRBJ2-1; V gene: TRBV5-4; CDR3 length: 15; D gene: NA; CDR3 protein: ASSWEDTLSSYNEQF
clone size: many; J gene: TRBJ1-5; V gene: TRBV6-5; CDR3 length: 13; D gene: NA; CDR3 protein: ASSRDPDSMEPQH
clone size: NA; J gene: TRBJ1-2; V gene: TRBV3-1; CDR3 length: 9; D gene: NA; CDR3 protein: ASSQGHTYT
clone size: few; J gene: TRBJ1-6; V gene: TRBV20-1; CDR3 length: 12; D gene: TRBD1; CDR3 protein: SADPGTGGSPLH
clone size: once; J gene: TRBJ2-7; V gene: TRBV7-9; CDR3 length: 12; D gene: TRBD1; CDR3 protein: ASSPGTGVYEQY
clone size: NA; J gene: TRBJ2-7; V gene: TRBV24-1; CDR3 length: 13; D gene: NA; CDR3 protein: ATSDRQGEFYEQY
clone size: few; J gene: TRBJ2-1; V gene: TRBV5-1; CDR3 length: 13; D gene: NA; CDR3 protein: ASSLVVPPEGEQF
clone size: NA; J gene: TRBJ1-1; V gene: TRBV29-1; CDR3 length: 13; D gene: NA; CDR3 protein: SIYSTGAMNTEAF
clone size: NA; J gene: TRBJ1-6; V gene: TRBV29-1; CDR3 length: 11; D gene: NA; CDR3 protein: SVRLRYNSPLH
clone size: many; J gene: TRBJ1-1; V gene: TRBV20-1; CDR3 length: 11; D gene: NA; CDR3 protein: RIRDTRRTEAF
clone size: many; J gene: TRBJ2-2; V gene: TRBV7-9; CDR3 length: 14; D gene: NA; CDR3 protein: ASKLISTGNTGELF
clone size: many; J gene: TRBJ2-2; V gene: TRBV2; CDR3 length: 11; D gene: NA; CDR3 protein: ASRRASTGELF
clone size: many; J gene: TRBJ2-7; V gene: TRBV27; CDR3 length: 13; D gene: NA; CDR3 protein: ASTLKGGTRYEQY
clone size: NA; J gene: TRBJ2-7; V gene: TRBV7-9; CDR3 length: 10; D gene: NA; CDR3 protein: ASTLDGYEQY
clone size: NA; J gene: TRBJ2-7; V gene: TRBV28; CDR3 length: 16; D gene: TRBD2; CDR3 protein: ASTVLGGTSGRTYEQY
clone size: NA; J gene: TRBJ1-1; V gene: TRBV7-9; CDR3 length: 12; D gene: NA; CDR3 protein: ASSPAGRGFEAF
clone size: few; J gene: TRBJ2-1; V gene: TRBV20-1; CDR3 length: 14; D gene: TRBD2; CDR3 protein: SAIGTSGRAINEQF
clone size: few; J gene: TRBJ1-1; V gene: TRBV29-1; CDR3 length: 10; D gene: NA; CDR3 protein: SVMGLNTEAF